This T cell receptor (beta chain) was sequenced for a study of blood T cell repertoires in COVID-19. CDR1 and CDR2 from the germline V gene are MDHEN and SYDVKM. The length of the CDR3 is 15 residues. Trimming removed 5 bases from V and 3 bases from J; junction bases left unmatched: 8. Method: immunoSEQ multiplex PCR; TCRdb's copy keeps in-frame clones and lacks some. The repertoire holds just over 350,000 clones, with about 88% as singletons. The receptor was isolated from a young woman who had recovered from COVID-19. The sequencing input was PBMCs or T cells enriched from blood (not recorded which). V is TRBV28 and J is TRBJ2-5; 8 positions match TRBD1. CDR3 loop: CASSMRTGLKETQYF. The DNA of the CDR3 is TGTGCCAGCAGTATGAGGACAGGGCTTAAAGAGACCCAGTACTTC.